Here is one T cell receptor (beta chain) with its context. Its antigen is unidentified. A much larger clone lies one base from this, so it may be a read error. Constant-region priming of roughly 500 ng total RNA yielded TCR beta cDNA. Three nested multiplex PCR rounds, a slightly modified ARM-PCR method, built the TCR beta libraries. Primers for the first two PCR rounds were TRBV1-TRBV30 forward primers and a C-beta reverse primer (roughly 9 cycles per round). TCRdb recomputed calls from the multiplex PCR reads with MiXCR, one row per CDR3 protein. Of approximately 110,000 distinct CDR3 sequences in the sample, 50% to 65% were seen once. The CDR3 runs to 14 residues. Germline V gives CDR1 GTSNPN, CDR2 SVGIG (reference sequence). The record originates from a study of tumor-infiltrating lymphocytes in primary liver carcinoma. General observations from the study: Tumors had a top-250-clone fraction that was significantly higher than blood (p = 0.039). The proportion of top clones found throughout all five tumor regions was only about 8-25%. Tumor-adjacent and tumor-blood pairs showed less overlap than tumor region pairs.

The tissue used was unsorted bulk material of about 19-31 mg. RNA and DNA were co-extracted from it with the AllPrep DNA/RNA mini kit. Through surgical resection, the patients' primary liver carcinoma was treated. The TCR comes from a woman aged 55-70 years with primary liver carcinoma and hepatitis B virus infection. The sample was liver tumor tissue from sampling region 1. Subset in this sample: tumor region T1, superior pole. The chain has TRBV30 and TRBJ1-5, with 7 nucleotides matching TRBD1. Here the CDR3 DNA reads TGTGCCTGGGGACTTACAGGGGCCCATCAGTCCCAGCATTTT. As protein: CAWGLTGAHQSQHF.